The clone carrying this TCR beta chain was observed at least ten times. This specimen comes from a study of T cells in Graves' hyperthyroidism and ophthalmopathy. RNA transcripts yielded amplified TCR beta CDR3 regions. A first-round RT-PCR of the TCR CDR3 used the HTBI primer set. TCRdb processed the multiplex PCR reads anew with MiXCR; each CDR3 protein has one entry. The sample has around 280,000 distinct CDR3 sequences; 13% are singletons. J lost 7 bases, V lost 5 bases, and 11 bases had no gene match. The CDR3 is 15 residues long. Germline V gene sequence: CDR1 SGHAT, CDR2 FQNNGV. The receptor comes from a woman aged 25 to 39 with Graves' hyperthyroidism that later progressed to Graves' ophthalmopathy. J is TRBJ2-7 and V is TRBV11-2; 10 nucleotides agree with TRBD1. Material: blood. The CDR3 protein is CASSAPGTGVGEQYF. DNA of the CDR3: TGTGCCAGCAGCGCGCCCGGGACAGGGGTAGGGGAGCAGTACTTC.